This paragraph reports one T cell receptor (beta chain). The sample belongs to a study of Ad26.COV2.S vaccination and SARS-CoV-2 variants. Treatment given: 15 to 20 received Ad26.COV2.S at low or high dose, single or two shots; five or six received placebo; per-sample allocation not given. Day 63 after the first vaccine or placebo injection was the time point for sampling. Generated by immunoSEQ multiplex PCR, the TCRdb table keeps only in-frame clones and is missing some. The sample holds some 410,000 clones; around 92% are singletons and the top ten take about 1.7%. This receptor was obtained from a person aged 18 to 65 who received the Ad26.COV2.S COVID-19 vaccine or a placebo. The sample consisted of peripheral blood, taken in a trial of Ad26.COV2.S vaccine versus placebo.

The CDR3 loop is CAWSNRQGRGYGYTF. The CDR3 nucleotides are TGTGCCTGGAGTAATAGACAGGGACGGGGCTATGGCTACACCTTC. This chain links TRBV30 with TRBJ1-2, with 7 bases aligning to TRBD1. This CDR3 has 15 amino acids. V gave up 2 bases and J gave up 4 bases; unmatched junction bases: 10. The germline V gene encodes CDR1 GTSNPN and CDR2 SVGIG (reference sequence).